The 28 T cell receptor beta chains below were found in one sample sequenced in a study of cytomegalovirus exposure and HLA in healthy donors. The PCR had 60 Vbeta and 13 Jbeta primers. TCRdb's table, derived via immunoSEQ multiplex PCR, lists solely in-frame clones and lacks some. The sample lists roughly 120,000 clones, about 80% occurring once. The specimen sequenced was PBMCs. The source is a female donor in good health and CMV-seropositive.

The V gene is TRBV19, the J gene TRBJ1-6; tentative D call: TRBD1 (5 bases). Trimming left V 3 bases short and J 4 bases short, with 7 bases between. This CDR3 is 14 amino acids long. Germline V gene data show CDR1 as LNHDA and CDR2 as SQIVND (reference sequence). CDR3 region: CASSMGQYNSPLHF. Written as DNA, the CDR3 is TGTGCCAGTAGTATGGGGCAGTATAATTCACCCCTCCACTTT.

The chain links TRBV28 to TRBJ2-1, with 10 bases fitting TRBD1. CDR1 MDHEN and CDR2 SYDVKM come from the germline V gene. Trimming at V came to 5 bases and at J to 6 bases, leaving 7 bases not matched to a gene. The length of the CDR3 is 15 residues. The CDR3 region has the DNA TGTGCCAGCAGTCCCCCTCGGACAGGGGGCAATGAGCAGTTCTTC. This gives the protein CASSPPRTGGNEQFF.

This sequence joins TRBV6-6 and TRBJ1-4; D gene ambiguous. CDR1 is MNHNY and CDR2 is SVGAGI in the germline V gene (reference sequence). The V end was cut by 6 bases, the J end by 5 bases, with 4 bases between. This CDR3 is built from 11 residues. The CDR3 nucleotides read TGTGCCAGCAGCTTCAATGAAAAACTGTTTTTT. Translated, it gives CASSFNEKLFF.

This rearrangement joins TRBV7-8 to TRBJ1-1; 7 bases map to TRBD1. In germline, CDR1 is SGHVS, CDR2 FQNEAQ. The trim removed 5 bases at V and 4 bases at J, leaving 10 bases unmatched. This CDR3 has 15 amino acids. In nucleotides, the CDR3 is TGTGCCAGCAGCGCCCAGACAGGGAAAGGCACTGAAGCTTTCTTT. Its protein product is CASSAQTGKGTEAFF.

This chain joins TRBV6-4 and TRBJ2-1; the match to TRBD1 covers 8 bases. This CDR3 region has 13 residues. CDR1 MRHNA and CDR2 SNTAGT come from the germline V gene. Trimming removed 6 bases from V and 8 bases from J; junction bases left unmatched: 6. The DNA of the CDR3 is TGTGCCAGCAGGCGGACAGGGTCCGATGAGCAGTTCTTC. Protein product: CASRRTGSDEQFF.

This rearrangement joins TRBV2 to TRBJ2-7; maybe TRBD1 (6 bases). V was shortened by 9 bases and J by 6 bases, with 12 bases between the two germline ends. The CDR3 runs 11 residues. CDR1 and CDR2 from the germline V gene are SNHLY and FYNNEI. CDR3: CASDQGTEQYF. The CDR3 DNA reads as TGTGCCAGTGATCAGGGGACCGAGCAGTACTTC.

The table lists this clone with a count of one. The chain combines TRBV5-1 with TRBJ2-1; 10 bases fit TRBD1. V gave up 4 bases and J gave up 8 bases; unmatched junction bases: 6. Germline V gene lookup returns CDR1 SGHRS and CDR2 YFSETQ. This CDR3 spans 14 amino acids. This CDR3 is CASSRQGAEDEQFF. DNA for the CDR3: TGCGCCAGCAGCCGACAGGGGGCTGAGGATGAGCAGTTCTTC.

The J gene is TRBJ2-7, the V gene TRBV5-1, with a possible D match to TRBD1 (6 bases). The CDR3 has 14 residues. The V and J ends lost 4 bases and 3 bases respectively, with 14 bases between them. The germline CDR1 and CDR2 sequences are SGHRS and YFSETQ. The CDR3 bases are TGCGCCAGCAGCCCGCGACAGGCGGACTACGAGCAGTACTTC. Amino acid sequence: CASSPRQADYEQYF.

CDR3 in DNA: TGTGCCAGCAGCTCTTGGGGGGGATCTGGAAACACCATATATTTT. Translation gives CASSSWGGSGNTIYF. The genes are TRBV9 and TRBJ1-3; a weak D match, TRBD1 (5 bases). Trimming stripped 4 bases from V and 1 base from J, with 12 bases between. The length of the CDR3 is 15 residues. Germline-derived CDR1 and CDR2 are SGDLS and YYNGEE.

CDR3 region: CASSYYRAGWEKLFF. CDR3 nucleotide sequence: TGTGCCAGCAGTTACTATAGGGCAGGGTGGGAAAAACTGTTTTTT. The V and J genes are TRBV6-5 and TRBJ1-4, with D perhaps TRBD1 (5 bases). Between the trimmed V and J ends, which lost 1 base and 8 bases, there was a span of 14 bases. Germline V CDR1 and CDR2: MNHEY, SVGAGI. CDR3 size: 15 residues.

Only a few counts were recorded for this clone. Other nucleotide sequences from this sample produce the same CDR3. V gene TRBV5-8 combines with J gene TRBJ2-2, with 7 bases matching TRBD1. The CDR3 is 16 amino acids. CDR1 and CDR2 from the germline V gene are SGHTS and YDEGEE. V was clipped by 4 bases and J by 2 bases; unmatched bases: 8. The CDR3 sequence: CASSRVGTANTGELFF. The DNA for the CDR3 is TGTGCCAGCAGCCGCGTCGGGACAGCTAACACCGGGGAGCTGTTTTTT.

V gene TRBV2 combines with J gene TRBJ1-1; weak D call: TRBD1 (5 bases). V was shortened by 6 bases and J by 4 bases, with 18 bases between the two germline ends. CDR3 length: 15 amino acids. The germline V gene encodes CDR1 SNHLY and CDR2 FYNNEI. The DNA for the CDR3 is TGTGCCAGCAGGGGCGGGGCTTCTAGGGGCACTGAAGCTTTCTTT. Encoded protein: CASRGGASRGTEAFF.

V and J are TRBV28 and TRBJ1-1, with unresolved D. Trimming cost V 9 bases and J 1 base, with 6 bases left between them. This CDR3 has 11 amino acids. The germline gives CDR1 MDHEN, CDR2 SYDVKM. The CDR3 loop reads CASFGNTEAFF. CDR3 coding DNA: TGTGCCAGTTTCGGGAACACTGAAGCTTTCTTT.

This clone was seen a few times. Other DNA variants within this sample encode the same CDR3. This chain joins TRBV6-1 and TRBJ1-4, with TRBD1 matching over 8 bases. The CDR3 totals 14 residues. With V trimmed by 7 bases and J by 0 bases, 1 base remained unmatched. The V gene's germline CDR1 is MNHNS and CDR2 SASEGT. CDR3 DNA sequence: TGTGCCAGCACAGGGGGCGCAACTAATGAAAAACTGTTTTTT. This translates into CASTGGATNEKLFF.

This clone occurred a few times. The V and J genes are TRBV7-9 and TRBJ2-7; 8 nucleotides agree with TRBD1. V lost 5 bases, J lost 6 bases, and 12 bases stayed unmatched. The germline V gene encodes CDR1 SEHNR and CDR2 FQNEAQ (reference sequence). The CDR3 extends over 15 amino acids. The CDR3 spells CASSQGQAAFSEQYF. The CDR3 DNA is TGTGCCAGCAGCCAGGGACAGGCCGCCTTTTCCGAGCAGTACTTC.

The CDR3, as DNA: TGCGCCAGCAGCTTTGGACAGGGCCTTTACACTGAAGCTTTCTTT. It codes for CASSFGQGLYTEAFF. The chain employs TRBV5-1 and TRBJ1-1, with 8 positions matching TRBD1. Germline V gene sequence: CDR1 SGHRS, CDR2 YFSETQ. The CDR3 length is 15 residues. J gave up 3 bases and V 2 bases, and 6 bases lay outside the gene matches.

V and J are TRBV13 and TRBJ1-2; 9 bases map to TRBD1. Germline CDR1 and CDR2: PRHDT and FYEKMQ (reference sequence). The CDR3 contains 15 residues. Germline trimming cut 5 bases from V and 1 base from J; bases unmatched to any gene: 5. CDR3 in DNA: TGTGCCAGCAGCACAGGACAGGGGTTTAACTATGGCTACACCTTC. It yields the protein CASSTGQGFNYGYTF.

There are a few counts of this clone. This chain links TRBV6-1 with TRBJ1-2; no clear D gene. Germline assignment: CDR1 MNHNS and CDR2 SASEGT. Trimming removed 0 bases from V and 2 bases from J, with 13 bases in between. This CDR3 region has 16 residues. CDR3 sequence: CASSEASRGLNYGYTF. The CDR3 nucleotides read TGTGCCAGCAGTGAAGCATCGCGGGGTTTAAACTATGGCTACACCTTC.

V gene TRBV30 combines with J gene TRBJ1-3; D is unclear. This CDR3 has 12 amino acids. Trimming stripped 8 bases from V and 4 bases from J, with 12 bases between. The germline CDR1 and CDR2 sequences are GTSNPN and SVGIG (reference sequence). For the CDR3, the DNA is TGTGCCACGGAGAGAGGCGGAAACACCATATATTTT. Translation gives CATERGGNTIYF.

V usage is TRBV7-9 and J usage is TRBJ1-2; 7 bases are a match to TRBD1. CDR3 size: 15 residues. V lost 0 bases, J lost 3 bases, and 4 bases stayed unmatched. CDR1 SEHNR and CDR2 FQNEAQ come from the germline V gene (reference sequence). The CDR3 nucleotides read TGTGCCAGCAGCTTAGCGACCGGGACAGACTATGGCTACACCTTC. Encoded protein: CASSLATGTDYGYTF.

The chain has TRBV19 and TRBJ1-5; 8 positions agree with TRBD1. Germline CDR1 LNHDA, CDR2 SQIVND (reference sequence). The J segment lost 0 bases and the V segment lost 6 bases, leaving 1 base of the junction unmatched. The CDR3 spans 14 residues. CDR3 loop: CASRTGDSNQPQHF. CDR3 nucleotides: TGTGCCAGTAGGACAGGGGATAGCAATCAGCCCCAGCATTTT. The variable domain in full, with the rest retrieved from reference TRBV19 and TRBJ1-5, is DGGITQSPKYLFRKEGQNVTLSCEQNLNHDAMYWYRQDPGQGLRLIYYSQIVNDFQKGDIAEGYSVSREKKESFPLTVTSAQKNPTAFYLCASRTGDSNQPQHFGDGTRLSIL.

The rearrangement uses TRBV2 and TRBJ1-4; perhaps TRBD1 as D (5 bases). V lost 3 bases and J 7 bases, leaving 9 bases between the germline ends. CDR3 length equals 13 residues. Germline values: CDR1 SNHLY, CDR2 FYNNEI. The CDR3: CASSEGRAEKLFF. Written as DNA, the CDR3 is TGTGCCAGCAGTGAGGGCAGGGCTGAAAAACTGTTTTTT. Full variable domain (missing parts from reference TRBV2 and TRBJ1-4): EPEVTQTPSHQVTQMGQEVILRCVPISNHLYFYWYRQILGQKVEFLVSFYNNEISEKSEIFDDQFSVERPDGSNFTLKIRSTKLEDSAMYFCASSEGRAEKLFFGSGTQLSVL.

The V and J genes are TRBV18 and TRBJ1-1; 8 bases are shared with TRBD1. The V gene end was trimmed by 6 bases and the J gene end by 1 base; junction bases not matched to a gene: 13. CDR1 and CDR2 (germline): KGHSH, LQKENI. CDR3 length: 17 residues. CDR3 nucleotide sequence: TGTGCCAGCTCGTTGATGGGACAGGCGCCTGGGAACACTGAAGCTTTCTTT. Translated, it gives CASSLMGQAPGNTEAFF.

CDR3 amino acids: CANWVGGGTNEKLFF. The CDR3 bases are TGTGCTAACTGGGTGGGTGGCGGCACTAATGAAAAACTGTTTTTT. The V call is TRBV27, the J call TRBJ1-4; D not certain. CDR3 length equals 15 residues. Germline assignment: CDR1 MNHEY and CDR2 SMNVEV (reference sequence).

This clone was observed a handful of times. The chain recombines TRBV29-1 with TRBJ1-4; D not certain. The ends were cut back, 4 bases at V and 3 bases at J, with 9 bases in the middle. CDR3 size: 13 residues. Germline assignment: CDR1 SQVTM and CDR2 ANQGSEA. The CDR3 is CSVARGSNEKLFF. The CDR3 DNA sequence: TGCAGCGTTGCTCGAGGGTCTAATGAAAAACTGTTTTTT.

J is TRBJ1-4 and V is TRBV14; D perhaps matches TRBD1 (5 bases). Looked up from germline, CDR1 is SGHDN and CDR2 is FVKESK. This CDR3 contains 14 residues. Trimming left V 1 base short and J 7 bases short, with 10 bases between. CDR3 protein: CASSQAGGAEKLFF. The CDR3 DNA follows: TGTGCCAGCAGCCAAGCGGGAGGGGCTGAAAAACTGTTTTTT.

The CDR3 DNA is TGTGCCAGCAGTTTCCCAAGCGGGGGGGCGATAGATACGCAGTATTTT. Translation: CASSFPSGGAIDTQYF. The chain couples TRBV6-6 to TRBJ2-3; 10 nucleotides align to TRBD2. V was clipped by 4 bases and J by 5 bases; unmatched bases: 9. The CDR3 has 16 amino acids. Germline CDR1 reads MNHNY; CDR2 reads SVGAGI (reference sequence).

CDR3 DNA sequence: TGCGCCAGCAGCGCGCAGGGGGCAAACTATGGCTACACCTTC. As protein: CASSAQGANYGYTF. The chain links TRBV5-1 to TRBJ1-2; 8 bases align to TRBD1. The CDR3 runs 14 residues. CDR1 is SGHRS and CDR2 is YFSETQ in the germline V gene. The junction had 4 bases not matched to a gene; V was cut back by 4 bases and J by 2 bases. The full variable domain, rest sourced from reference TRBV5-1 and TRBJ1-2, is KAGVTQTPRYLIKTRGQQVTLSCSPISGHRSVSWYQQTPGQGLQFLFEYFSETQRNKGNFPGRFSGRQFSNSRSEMNVSTLELGDSALYLCASSAQGANYGYTFGSGTRLTVV.